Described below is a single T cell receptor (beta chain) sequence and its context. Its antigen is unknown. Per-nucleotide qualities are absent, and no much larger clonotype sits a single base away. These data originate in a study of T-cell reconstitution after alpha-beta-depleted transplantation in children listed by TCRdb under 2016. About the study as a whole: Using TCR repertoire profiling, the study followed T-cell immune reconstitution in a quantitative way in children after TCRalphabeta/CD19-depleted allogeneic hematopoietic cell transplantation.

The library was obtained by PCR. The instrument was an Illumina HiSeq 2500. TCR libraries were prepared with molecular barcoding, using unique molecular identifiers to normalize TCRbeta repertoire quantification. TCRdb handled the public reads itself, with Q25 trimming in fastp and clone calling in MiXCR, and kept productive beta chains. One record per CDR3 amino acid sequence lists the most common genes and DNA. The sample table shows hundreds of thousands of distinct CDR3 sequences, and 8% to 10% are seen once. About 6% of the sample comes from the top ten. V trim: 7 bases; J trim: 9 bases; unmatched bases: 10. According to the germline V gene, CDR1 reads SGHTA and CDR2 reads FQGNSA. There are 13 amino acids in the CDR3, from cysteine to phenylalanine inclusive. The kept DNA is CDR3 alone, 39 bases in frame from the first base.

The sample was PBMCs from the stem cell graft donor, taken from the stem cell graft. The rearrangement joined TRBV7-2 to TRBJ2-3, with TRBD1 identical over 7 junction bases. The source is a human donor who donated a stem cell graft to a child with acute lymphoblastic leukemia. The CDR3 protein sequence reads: CASKTYDRETQYF. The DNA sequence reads TGTGCCAGCAAGACCTACGACAGGGAAACGCAGTATTTT.